These T cell receptor beta chains were read from a single sample in a study of vaccination and CD4 T cells after COVID-19. Each CDR3 protein gets one entry after TCRdb re-called the PCR reads with MiXCR. This sample has more than 13,000 distinct CDR3 sequences, with 40% found just once. No antigen is known for these receptors. Sequenced: CD4+ T cells from blood, cultured in vitro. These receptors all come from a human donor who had recovered from COVID-19. The CDR3 runs from the conserved cysteine through the conserved F or W. A D gene is named only where the DNA matches it firmly. Clone size, where shown, is once, few, many, or a class for clones that have expanded.

CDR3 protein	CDR3 DNA	clone size	V gene	D gene	J gene
CAWSVLEGGEQYF	TGTGCCTGGAGCGTTCTTGAGGGCGGCGAGCAGTACTTC	few	TRBV30	-	TRBJ2-7
CASQRRAGAHTEAFF	TGTGCCAGCCAACGACGGGCAGGGGCTCATACTGAAGCTTTCTTT	few	TRBV27	-	TRBJ1-1
CASSLSTRGQETQYF	TGTGCCAGCAGCCTCTCGACTAGGGGACAAGAGACCCAGTACTTC	few	TRBV11-3	-	TRBJ2-5
CASSPETGGSYEQYF	TGTGCCAGCAGCCCCGAGACGGGAGGGAGTTACGAGCAGTACTTC	few	TRBV6-1	TRBD2	TRBJ2-7
CASSLEVLSWTEAFF	TGTGCCAGCAGCTTAGAGGTTTTGAGTTGGACTGAAGCTTTCTTT	few	TRBV7-8	-	TRBJ1-1
CASSLLAGAKFF	TGTGCCAGCAGCTTACTCGCGGGAGCAAAGTTCTTC	-	TRBV7-2	TRBD2	TRBJ2-1
CASSYLQETQYF	TGTGCCAGCAGTTACCTCCAAGAGACCCAGTACTTC	-	TRBV6-2/TRBV6-3	-	TRBJ2-5
CASSLEGTVNYEQYF	TGTGCCAGCAGCTTAGAGGGGACAGTCAACTACGAGCAGTACTTC	few	TRBV11-2	TRBD1	TRBJ2-7
CAISNRGSDNSPLHF	TGTGCCATCAGTAACAGGGGGAGTGACAATTCACCCCTCCACTTT	few	TRBV10-3	TRBD1	TRBJ1-6
CASSRRLGADDGYTF	TGTGCCAGCAGCCGCCGGTTGGGGGCGGATGATGGCTACACCTTC	few	TRBV6-2/TRBV6-3	-	TRBJ1-2
CASSLWAGGLGTEAFF	TGTGCCAGCAGTTTATGGGCAGGGGGCCTTGGCACTGAAGCTTTCTTT	-	TRBV27	TRBD1	TRBJ1-1
CASSTHTRNTGELFF	TGTGCCAGCAGTACACATACAAGGAACACCGGGGAGCTGTTTTTT	-	TRBV6-1	-	TRBJ2-2
CSVPGPLNTGELFF	TGCAGCGTACCGGGACCCTTGAACACCGGGGAGCTGTTTTTT	-	TRBV29-1	-	TRBJ2-2
CSVFRVGEKLFF	TGCAGTGTTTTCAGGGTGGGCGAAAAACTGTTTTTT	-	TRBV20-1	-	TRBJ1-4
CASSFMAYRGRGPGNTIYF	TGTGCCAGCAGTTTTATGGCCTATCGGGGTCGGGGACCTGGAAACACCATATATTTT	-	TRBV28	-	TRBJ1-3
CASSPRLAGGRKTQYF	TGTGCCAGCAGTCCAAGATTGGCGGGAGGTCGAAAGACCCAGTACTTC	few	TRBV7-8	TRBD2	TRBJ2-5
CASSLYSDTQYF	TGTGCCAGCAGCTTATACTCAGATACGCAGTATTTT	-	TRBV7-2	-	TRBJ2-3
CASSYLLRYEQFF	TGTGCCAGCAGTTACCTTCTAAGATATGAGCAGTTCTTC	few	TRBV6-2/TRBV6-3	-	TRBJ2-1
CSALLTGNEQYF	TGCAGTGCTCTTTTGACAGGGAATGAGCAGTACTTC	-	TRBV20-1	TRBD1	TRBJ2-7
CASSLLVGGSAEQFF	TGTGCCAGCAGCTTATTGGTCGGCGGGAGTGCTGAGCAGTTCTTC	few	TRBV7-8	TRBD2	TRBJ2-1
CASSTPDAWGSPLHF	TGTGCCAGTAGTACCCCGGACGCCTGGGGTTCACCCCTCCACTTT	few	TRBV19	-	TRBJ1-6
CASSISNSYEQYF	TGTGCCAGCAGCATTAGCAACTCCTACGAGCAGTACTTC	-	TRBV7-9	-	TRBJ2-7
CASSPGQAILYGYTF	TGTGCCAGCAGCCCCGGACAGGCAATCCTCTATGGCTACACCTTC	few	TRBV7-9	TRBD1	TRBJ1-2
CASTAFRETQYF	TGTGCCAGCACGGCGTTTCGAGAGACCCAGTACTTC	few	TRBV2	-	TRBJ2-5
CASSQDAASGNTIYF	TGCGCCAGCAGCCAAGACGCCGCCTCTGGAAACACCATATATTTT	-	TRBV4-3	-	TRBJ1-3
CSARRPSGINEQFF	TGCAGTGCTAGAAGGCCTAGCGGGATTAATGAGCAGTTCTTC	-	TRBV20-1	TRBD2	TRBJ2-1
CASRQRGGTGGLWAFTF	TGTGCCAGCAGGCAACGGGGTGGGACAGGGGGCCTCTGGGCCTTCACCTTC	few	TRBV12-3/TRBV12-4	TRBD1	TRBJ1-2
CASNRGPNTEAFF	TGTGCCAGCAACAGGGGGCCGAACACTGAAGCTTTCTTT	-	TRBV12-3/TRBV12-4	TRBD1	TRBJ1-1
CASSNTDGGYTF	TGTGCCAGCAGTAATACGGACGGTGGCTACACCTTC	-	TRBV6-1	-	TRBJ1-2
CASSLRWGSYGTQYF	TGTGCCAGCAGCCTTCGATGGGGTAGCTATGGTACGCAGTATTTT	-	TRBV7-2	-	TRBJ2-3
CASSYVRGASGGEQYF	TGTGCCAGCAGTTATGTCCGGGGAGCCTCGGGAGGCGAGCAGTACTTC	-	TRBV6-2/TRBV6-3	TRBD2	TRBJ2-7
CASSGVVGPMANVLTF	TGTGCCAGCAGCGGGGTAGTGGGGCCTATGGCCAACGTCCTGACTTTC	-	TRBV5-8	-	TRBJ2-6
CASSRTSSSYNEQFF	TGTGCCAGCAGCCGCACATCGAGCTCCTACAATGAGCAGTTCTTC	once	TRBV6-1	-	TRBJ2-1
CASSLAPGLAEKYF	TGTGCCAGCAGCTTAGCCCCAGGACTAGCGGAGAAATATTTT	-	TRBV7-8	TRBD2	TRBJ2-3
CASSPSLLYHEQYF	TGTGCCAGCAGTCCCTCCCTGCTATACCACGAGCAGTACTTC	few	TRBV27	-	TRBJ2-7
CASSLPGLADTQYF	TGTGCCAGCAGCTTACCAGGACTAGCGGATACGCAGTATTTT	-	TRBV7-2	TRBD2	TRBJ2-3
CASSLQDRQETQYF	TGTGCCAGCAGCCTCCAGGACAGGCAAGAGACCCAGTACTTC	-	TRBV3-1	TRBD1	TRBJ2-5
CSANSGGARNEQYF	TGCAGTGCTAACAGCGGGGGCGCCAGGAACGAGCAGTACTTC	few	TRBV20-1	TRBD2	TRBJ2-7
CASSRTGGTNYGYTF	TGTGCCAGCAGCCGGACAGGTGGAACTAACTATGGCTACACCTTC	-	TRBV28	TRBD1	TRBJ1-2
CASSLLAGSEKLFF	TGTGCCAGCAGCTTACTAGCTGGGAGTGAAAAACTGTTTTTT	few	TRBV7-9	-	TRBJ1-4
CASSLGRRGAGANVLTF	TGTGCCAGCAGCTTAGGCCGCAGGGGCGCTGGGGCCAACGTCCTGACTTTC	-	TRBV7-9	-	TRBJ2-6